Listed below are T cell receptor beta chains from one sample, sequenced in a study of cytomegalovirus exposure and HLA in healthy donors. TCRdb's table, derived via immunoSEQ multiplex PCR, lists solely in-frame clones and lacks some. The sample contains roughly 120,000 clones, over 6.5% of which appear only once. The material sequenced was PBMCs. The receptors shown here come from a woman in her 40s in good health and CMV-seropositive. Each CDR3 is given with its conserved first and last residue. The order of the fields is J gene, V gene, CDR3 protein.

TRBJ2-5	TRBV18	CASSSQGAGETQYF
TRBJ2-7	TRBV5-1	CASSFGRVYSEQYF
TRBJ1-2	TRBV5-4	CASSLNGNYGYPF
TRBJ1-2	TRBV27	CASSLSPIARTGYTF
TRBJ2-7	TRBV5-4	CASSSPGQDIGEQYF
TRBJ2-1	TRBV25-1	CASSVAGQYNEQFF
TRBJ2-5	TRBV27	CASSKKQGHQETQYF
TRBJ1-2	TRBV28	CASGSGQRIHGYTF
TRBJ2-7	TRBV28	CASSPSGNVIYEQYF
TRBJ2-1	TRBV29-1	CSVEEDRGYSYNEQFF
TRBJ1-1	TRBV27	CASKSSWRGGTEAFF
TRBJ1-1	TRBV11-2	CASSLSEDTEAFF
TRBJ1-1	TRBV9	CASSVVVGGMNTEAFF
TRBJ2-7	TRBV14	CASSQMRGQGVHEQYF
TRBJ1-5	TRBV28	CASSPSRDLYQPQHF
TRBJ2-5	TRBV5-4	CASSYSRQKKETQYF
TRBJ1-6	TRBV5-1	CASSTGTGDSPLHF
TRBJ2-1	TRBV11-2	CASSLVSPPYNEQFF
TRBJ2-7	TRBV12-2	CASRLERRGGRYEQYF
TRBJ1-5	TRBV19	CATKWGEEPQHF
TRBJ1-1	TRBV25-1	CASSGPRQGNTEAFF
TRBJ2-7	TRBV6-5	CASYGGGYEQYF
TRBJ1-1	TRBV7-7	CASSLSGLDTEAFF
TRBJ1-5	TRBV7-2	CASSFNRNQPQHF
TRBJ2-5	TRBV18	CASKRGGRETQYF
TRBJ2-5	TRBV7-3	CASSSGLAGQETQYF
TRBJ1-3	TRBV7-6	CASRLTGALNSGNTIYF
TRBJ2-7	TRBV7-8	CASSLLVRKIPYEQYF
TRBJ1-3	TRBV5-1	CASSLVSRSSGNTIYF
TRBJ2-7	TRBV6-5	CASSYSRDRGRYEQYF
TRBJ2-5	TRBV27	CASSWGTGNVETQYF
TRBJ2-7	TRBV6-5	CASSTSGSEQYF
TRBJ2-3	TRBV5-5	CASRKGSGGAITDTQYF
TRBJ2-1	TRBV6-1	CASYSVSSYNEQFF
TRBJ1-4	TRBV7-2	CASSSRTDRGEKLFF
TRBJ2-1	TRBV7-9	CASSLAGLALSGPYNEQFF
TRBJ2-7	TRBV30	CAWTPDRVTYEQYF
TRBJ2-5	TRBV5-6	CASSYRGSAETQYF
TRBJ1-1	TRBV14	CASSQERYTEAFF
TRBJ1-5	TRBV27	CASSFSFSNQPQHF
TRBJ2-5	TRBV27	CASSLSGLAGSRWETQYF
TRBJ2-1	TRBV19	CASSIGGSYNEQFF
TRBJ2-2	TRBV7-2	CASSRPRQGTNTGELFF
TRBJ2-3	TRBV4-2	CASSQLYSGSTDTQYF
TRBJ1-1	TRBV11-2	CASSLTGANTEAFF
TRBJ2-2	TRBV28	CARTLYSTGELFF
TRBJ2-3	TRBV10-3	CAISPQGHKNTDTQYF
TRBJ2-1	TRBV18	CASSPEGYEQFF
TRBJ2-3	TRBV7-6	CASSLDGVSDTQYF
TRBJ1-2	TRBV28	CASSPPDRDGGYTF
TRBJ2-1	TRBV7-2	CADASTTPYNEQFF
TRBJ2-2	TRBV4-1	CASSQGGGGTGELFF
TRBJ2-7	TRBV5-1	CASTGEGTPAEQYF
TRBJ2-7	TRBV5-1	CASSLERGAYEQYF
TRBJ2-3	TRBV18	CASSPPSRGTDTQYF
TRBJ1-4	TRBV6-1	CASSPGRDDEKLFF
TRBJ2-1	TRBV9	CASSAPWSPRPEQFF
TRBJ2-3	TRBV11-2	CASSLWRGAGDTQYF
TRBJ2-3	TRBV11-2	CASSLVGGVTTDTQYF
TRBJ2-2	TRBV19	CASSVGRTGTLNTGELFF